This TCR beta chain is from a study of Ad26.COV2.S vaccination and SARS-CoV-2 variants. The length of the CDR3 is 15 residues. V was pared by 1 base and J by 0 bases, with 7 bases between. Per the germline V gene, CDR1 is LGHNA and CDR2 is YNFKEQ. Some clones are missing from TCRdb's copy, which holds only in-frame ones; the method was immunoSEQ multiplex PCR. The data show around 240,000 clones, with around 89% seen just once and roughly a tenth held by the top ten. Specified treatment: about 20 received Ad26.COV2.S at low or high dose, single or two shots; roughly five received placebo; per-sample allocation not given. Collection of samples fell on day 63 after the first vaccine or placebo injection.

The sequence derives from a person aged 18 to 65 who received the Ad26.COV2.S COVID-19 vaccine or a placebo. V gene TRBV4-2 combines with J gene TRBJ1-5; D remains ambiguous. Here the sequenced sample was peripheral blood, taken in a trial of Ad26.COV2.S vaccine versus placebo. The CDR3 loop reads CASSQGENSNQPQHF. In nucleotides, the CDR3 is TGTGCCAGCAGCCAAGGGGAAAATAGCAATCAGCCCCAGCATTTT.